This TCR beta chain came from a study of blood T cell repertoires in COVID-19. The wider study: Sites across the United States, Italy and Spain contributed samples from acute and convalescent COVID-19. Sample material is recorded as cDNA or gDNA derived from T cells, B-cell-depleted T cells, or PBMCs.

In the original analysis: Estimated nucleated cell counts came from reference gene primer amplification. Assay used: immunoSEQ multiplex PCR; TCRdb lists only in-frame clones, some missing. The V and J calls and clone size are taken from that table; D and trimming were inferred from the DNA. This table holds 40,000 to 65,000 clones, more than 60% found once. What was sequenced was peripheral blood. This receptor was identified in a human donor with active or convalescent COVID-19. The donor label of this sample is uncertain.

In DNA, the CDR3 is TGTGCCAGCAGCGTGACGCCGGGACAGGGGAAGAATGAGCAGTTCTTC. It is translated as CASSVTPGQGKNEQFF. This chain uses TRBV9 with TRBJ2-1; TRBD1 agrees at 10 bases. CDR1 is SGDLS and CDR2 is YYNGEE in the germline V gene. With 2 bases clipped from V and 7 bases from J, the junction kept 9 bases outside the gene matches. This CDR3 spans 16 amino acids. The full variable domain, completed using reference TRBV9 and TRBJ2-1, is DSGVTQTPKHLITATGQRVTLRCSPRSGDLSVYWYQQSLDQGLQFLIQYYNGEERAKGNILERFSAQQFPDLHSELNLSSLELGDSALYFCASSVTPGQGKNEQFFGPGTRLTVL.